The clone carrying this T cell receptor (beta chain) was observed a handful of times. This sample was taken from a study of T cells in Graves' hyperthyroidism and ophthalmopathy. Germline assignment: CDR1 SEHNR and CDR2 FQNEAQ (reference sequence). With 5 bases clipped from V and 4 bases from J, the junction kept 7 bases outside the gene matches. The CDR3 is 14 residues long. The source material, RNA transcripts, was used to amplify TCR beta CDR3 regions. The HTBI primer set was used in a first-round RT-PCR of the TCR CDR3. Via MiXCR, TCRdb re-called the multiplex PCR reads, giving one row per CDR3 protein. In the table there are hundreds of thousands of distinct CDR3 sequences, just under 45% of which are singletons.

This TCR came from an adult man with Graves' disease, either hyperthyroidism or ophthalmopathy (not recorded which). Sequencing input: peripheral blood or thyroid tissue (not recorded which). The rearrangement links TRBV7-9 to TRBJ2-7; 8 positions match TRBD2. CDR3 residues: CASSPERGWYEQYF. In DNA, the CDR3 is TGTGCCAGCAGCCCAGAGCGGGGGTGGTACGAGCAGTACTTC.